Following are 2 T cell receptor beta chains from one sample sequenced in a study of CD8 T cells in ankylosing spondylitis. TCRdb processed the 5' RACE reads anew with MiXCR; each CDR3 protein has one entry. The sample holds 250,000 to 300,000 distinct CDR3 sequences, 20% seen once. Sample: blood, either unsorted or a sorted T cell fraction (not recorded which). These receptor sequences come from a male donor with ankylosing spondylitis or in good health (not recorded which).

This clonotype was counted a few times. The chain joins TRBV12-3 or TRBV12-4 to TRBJ2-2, with a possible D match to TRBD2 (6 bases). The CDR3 is 17 residues long. V was cut by 3 bases and J by 1 base, with 15 bases left in between. The chain's CDR3 is CASSFARGTRNTGELFF. In DNA form, the CDR3 reads TGTGCCAGCAGTTTCGCGCGGGGTACAAGGAACACCGGGGAGCTGTTTTTT.

This clonotype appeared many times. This chain connects TRBV5-1 to TRBJ2-3; 7 bases match TRBD1. V trimming: 4 bases; J trimming: 1 base; junction bases outside the gene matches: 6. Germline CDR1 is SGHRS and CDR2 is YFSETQ. This CDR3 has 15 amino acids. The CDR3 loop reads CASSPLDRGTDTQYF. CDR3 nucleotide sequence: TGCGCCAGCAGCCCGCTTGACAGGGGCACAGATACGCAGTATTTT.